Presented here are 8 T cell receptor beta chains from one specimen sequenced in a study of early T cells in non-severe SARS-CoV-2 infection. MiXCR, applied by TCRdb to the 5' RACE reads, yields one record per CDR3 protein. The sample shows roughly 61,000 distinct CDR3 sequences, under 10% of them seen only once. The sample taken for sequencing was whole blood. Receptors were obtained from an adult who was a healthcare worker with PCR-confirmed SARS-CoV-2 infection or an uninfected control (not recorded which).

The rearrangement links TRBV7-2 to TRBJ1-4; weak D call: TRBD1 (5 bases). With 5 bases removed from V and 7 bases from J, the gap between germline ends came to 8 bases. The CDR3 totals 12 residues. Germline assignment: CDR1 SGHTA and CDR2 FQGNSA. CDR3 nucleotide sequence: TGTGCCAGCAGCGCCGACAGTGAAAAACTGTTTTTT. This codes for CASSADSEKLFF.

This clonotype was seen ten or more times. CDR3 nucleotide sequence: TGTGCCAGCAGCCCCGGCGCCCTCCAAGAGACCCAGTACTTC. Encoded protein: CASSPGALQETQYF. This chain joins TRBV11-2 and TRBJ2-5; D unclear. The V and J ends lost 5 bases and 1 base respectively, with 11 bases between them. Germline assignment: CDR1 SGHAT and CDR2 FQNNGV. The CDR3 totals 14 residues. The full variable domain, completed using reference TRBV11-2 and TRBJ2-5, is EAGVAQSPRYKIIEKRQSVAFWCNPISGHATLYWYQQILGQGPKLLIQFQNNGVVDDSQLPKDRFSAERLKGVDSTLKIQPAKLEDSAVYLCASSPGALQETQYFGPGTRLLVL.

This clonotype was picked up many times. The rearrangement uses TRBV5-1 and TRBJ2-7; 8 positions agree with TRBD1. Germline V gene lookup returns CDR1 SGHRS and CDR2 YFSETQ. V lost 8 bases and J lost 2; bases outside the gene matches: 9. The CDR3 has 14 residues. Here the CDR3 reads CASSGGTGPYEQYF. In nucleotides, the CDR3 is TGCGCCAGTTCAGGAGGGACAGGCCCCTACGAGCAGTACTTC.

This clonotype was counted ten times or more. The V call is TRBV11-1, the J call TRBJ2-1; 10 bases map to TRBD1. The CDR3 is made up of 16 amino acids. V shed 4 bases and J 0 bases; nucleotides not matched to a gene: 3. The germline V gene encodes CDR1 SGHAT and CDR2 FQDESV (reference sequence). As DNA, the CDR3 is TGTGCCAGCAGCTCCAGACAGGGGGCCTCCTACAATGAGCAGTTCTTC. Its protein is CASSSRQGASYNEQFF.

This sequence joins TRBV5-1 and TRBJ1-1, with D possibly TRBD1 on 5 matching bases. V was pared by 4 bases and J by 0 bases, with 13 bases between. CDR1 is SGHRS and CDR2 is YFSETQ in the germline V gene. The CDR3 is 15 amino acids. CDR3 sequence reads: CASSGGDGMNTEAFF. CDR3 coding DNA: TGCGCCAGCAGCGGGGGGGACGGTATGAACACTGAAGCTTTCTTT.

This clonotype appeared many times. The chain recombines TRBV20-1 with TRBJ2-7, with a possible D match to TRBD2 (6 bases). This CDR3 is 15 amino acids long. V gave up 6 bases and J gave up 1 base, with 19 bases separating them. CDR1 and CDR2 (germline): DFQATT, SNEGSKA (reference sequence). CDR3 amino acids: CSAPGGGVISYEQYF. In nucleotides, the CDR3 is TGCAGTGCCCCGGGCGGAGGGGTTATATCCTACGAGCAGTACTTC.

This clonotype was seen at least ten times. The V call is TRBV10-3, the J call TRBJ1-5; the D is unclear. Germline CDR1 ENHRY, CDR2 SYGVKD. V gave up 2 bases and J gave up 2 bases, with 13 bases separating them. This CDR3 has 16 amino acids. DNA for the CDR3: TGTGCCATCAGTGAGGGGAGGATGGGTGGCAATCAGCCCCAGCATTTT. Encoded protein: CAISEGRMGGNQPQHF.

As for this clonotype: A much larger clonotype is one base distant, so this may be a read error. The chain employs TRBV29-1 and TRBJ2-5, with 7 bases matching TRBD2. This CDR3 comprises 15 residues. Germline-derived CDR1 and CDR2 are SQVTM and ANQGSEA. DNA of the CDR3: TGCAGTATAACCGGGACTAAAATAAACCAAGAGACCCAGTACTTC. It translates to CSITGTKINQETQYF.